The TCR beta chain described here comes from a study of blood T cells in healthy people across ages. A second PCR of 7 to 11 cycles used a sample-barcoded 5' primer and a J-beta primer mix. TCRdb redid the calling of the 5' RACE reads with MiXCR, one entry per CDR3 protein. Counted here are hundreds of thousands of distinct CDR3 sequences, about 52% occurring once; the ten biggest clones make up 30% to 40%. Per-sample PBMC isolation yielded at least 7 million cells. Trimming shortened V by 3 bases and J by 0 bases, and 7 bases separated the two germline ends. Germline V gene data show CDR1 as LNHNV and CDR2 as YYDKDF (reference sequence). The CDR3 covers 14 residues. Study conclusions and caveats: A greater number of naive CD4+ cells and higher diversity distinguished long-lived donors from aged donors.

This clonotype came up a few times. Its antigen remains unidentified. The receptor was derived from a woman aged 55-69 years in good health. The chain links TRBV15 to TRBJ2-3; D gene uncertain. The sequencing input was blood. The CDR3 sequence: CATSSPGSTDTQYF. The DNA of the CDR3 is TGTGCCACCAGCAGTCCTGGTAGCACAGATACGCAGTATTTT. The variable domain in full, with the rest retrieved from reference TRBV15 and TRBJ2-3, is DAMVIQNPRYQVTQFGKPVTLSCSQTLNHNVMYWYQQKSSQAPKLLFHYYDKDFNNEADTPDNFQSRRPNTSFCFLDIRSPGLGDTAMYLCATSSPGSTDTQYFGPGTRLTVL.